A selection of T cell receptor beta chains follows, all from one sample in a study of technical replicates of blood from a few donors. Assay used: immunoSEQ multiplex PCR; TCRdb lists only in-frame clones, some missing. The sample has about 75,000 clones; just over 90% are singletons. Sample: PBMCs. These receptors were taken from a human donor in good health. Some clones in this sample may be carry-over from other donors' samples. Both conserved end residues are trimmed from each CDR3. The order of the fields is V gene, CDR3 length, D gene, CDR3 protein. D genes are given only for firm matches.

v_gene: TRBV9
len: 13
d_gene: NA
CDR3aa: ASSVEGANNEKLF

v_gene: TRBV7-2
len: 17
d_gene: TRBD1
CDR3aa: ASSLGGGGAALPQNEQF

v_gene: TRBV27
len: 10
d_gene: NA
CDR3aa: ASSLQGSGYT

v_gene: TRBV5-6
len: 13
d_gene: TRBD1
CDR3aa: ASSLGQGMGAEAF

v_gene: TRBV5-6
len: 12
d_gene: NA
CDR3aa: ASSLYHTPETQY

v_gene: TRBV5-1
len: 13
d_gene: TRBD1
CDR3aa: ASSLATGGRETQY

v_gene: TRBV7-2
len: 14
d_gene: TRBD2
CDR3aa: ASSLAGSSGVYEQY

v_gene: TRBV19
len: 11
d_gene: NA
CDR3aa: ASSISSNEKLF

v_gene: TRBV27
len: 13
d_gene: NA
CDR3aa: ASSLRDSSYNEQF

v_gene: TRBV6-1
len: 12
d_gene: NA
CDR3aa: ASSDQGGNQPQH

v_gene: TRBV5-6
len: 12
d_gene: TRBD1
CDR3aa: ASSLDLGQYDYT

v_gene: TRBV7-3
len: 12
d_gene: NA
CDR3aa: ASSLEALGPEQF

v_gene: TRBV7-3
len: 13
d_gene: NA
CDR3aa: ASSLTPGTGNTIY

v_gene: TRBV10-3
len: 14
d_gene: NA
CDR3aa: AISESPSPSTDTQY

v_gene: TRBV5-8
len: 13
d_gene: TRBD1
CDR3aa: ASSFRTGRDSPLH

v_gene: TRBV4-1
len: 14
d_gene: NA
CDR3aa: ASSQGGPNSNQPQH

v_gene: TRBV9
len: 13
d_gene: NA
CDR3aa: ASSVEEGPLDTQY

v_gene: TRBV6-5
len: 14
d_gene: NA
CDR3aa: ASSYATGAYLYEQY

v_gene: TRBV6-1
len: 12
d_gene: TRBD1
CDR3aa: ASIGGTANEKLF

v_gene: TRBV9
len: 13
d_gene: NA
CDR3aa: ASSADISNNQPQH

v_gene: TRBV6-5
len: 14
d_gene: TRBD2
CDR3aa: ASSSGTSGVTNTQY

v_gene: TRBV2
len: 14
d_gene: NA
CDR3aa: ASSDGAGSGANVLT

v_gene: TRBV30
len: 14
d_gene: TRBD2
CDR3aa: AWVKGTSGSGLEQY